The present T cell receptor (beta chain) was sequenced within a study of human T cells and chemical hapten exposure. The study, taken as a whole, reports: After DPC sensitization, TCRs above 1 in 1000 frequency showed no change.

CDR3 length: 16 residues. J was trimmed by 0 bases and V by 4 bases; bases with no gene match: 7. CDR1 SGHRS and CDR2 YFSETQ come from the germline V gene. Total RNA extraction was carried out from unfractionated whole blood. This clonotype was recorded many times. Its antigen is not identified. Attachment of unique molecular identifiers to individual cDNA molecules was performed in the library. Each CDR3 protein is one row after TCRdb ran MiXCR on the reads. The table lists 100,000 to 150,000 distinct CDR3 sequences, over 7.5% of them singletons, with more than 1.3% in the top ten. Sequencing was done on a sample of whole blood. This rearrangement joins TRBV5-1 to TRBJ2-3; 8 bases fit TRBD2. This clonotype was obtained from a human donor in good health. Some clones in this sample may be carry-over from other donors' samples. The DNA of the CDR3 is TGCGCCAGCAGCGCGCCTAGCGGGCCTAGCACAGATACGCAGTATTTT. This sequence encodes CASSAPSGPSTDTQYF.